This T cell receptor (beta chain) is drawn from a study of blood T cell repertoires in COVID-19. Study details: The United States, Italy and Spain provided the acute and convalescent COVID-19 samples. The analysed material was cDNA or gDNA that came from T cells, B-cell-depleted T cells, or PBMCs.

Authors' analysis steps: By means of reference gene primer amplification, nucleated cell counts were estimated. Only in-frame clones appear in the TCRdb table, and some are missing; sequencing was by immunoSEQ multiplex PCR. The D gene and trimming were derived from the DNA, and the V and J assignments and clone size from that table. The data contain roughly 200,000 clones, about 88% of them singletons. Trimming removed 4 bases from V and 1 base from J; junction bases left unmatched: 13. CDR3 size: 18 residues. Germline V CDR1 and CDR2: KGHSH, LQKENI. This clone showed up just once. This chain joins TRBV18 and TRBJ1-1; 9 nucleotides line up with TRBD1. Source material: peripheral blood. The clonotype comes from an elderly woman with acute or convalescent COVID-19. The chain's CDR3 is CASSLTGGVGIQNTEAFF. CDR3 nucleotide sequence: TGTGCCAGCTCACTCACAGGGGGCGTGGGTATTCAGAACACTGAAGCTTTCTTT.